This T cell receptor beta chain is from a study of cytomegalovirus exposure and HLA in healthy donors. Assay used: immunoSEQ multiplex PCR; TCRdb lists only in-frame clones, some missing. The sample records about 73,000 clones, around nine tenths being singletons. Germline V gene lookup returns CDR1 MNHEY and CDR2 SMNVEV (reference sequence). The CDR3 runs to 14 residues. Trimming cost V 6 bases and J 8 bases; bases outside gene matches: 12. Sequencing input: PBMCs. This chain connects TRBV27 to TRBJ1-2, with 7 positions matching TRBD1. This clonotype originated in a woman under 30 in good health and CMV-seropositive. DNA of the CDR3: TGTGCCAGCAGGACCGGGGACAGATTAGGGGGCTACACCTTC. It translates to CASRTGDRLGGYTF.